This TCR beta chain was sequenced for a study of post-analysis software for immune sequencing data. The study's findings and limits: Included in a set of a few TRBV segments more frequent in patients than controls were TRBV5-6, TRBV5-1 and TRBV20-1. Controls had significantly higher normalized Chao1 diversity than multiple sclerosis patients. By F measure, samples from a shared preparation batch strongly co-clustered.

V trimming: 5 bases; J trimming: 4 bases; junction bases outside the gene matches: 7. The CDR3 loop spans 16 amino acids. Germline V gene data show CDR1 as KGHDR and CDR2 as SFDVKD. This clonotype was observed a handful of times. Antigen: not known. Built from TCR beta cDNA, the libraries had unique molecular identifiers in them. From about 0.98 to 11 million T cells, 500,000 or so cDNA molecules were obtained. TCRdb redid the calling of the PCR reads with MiXCR, one entry per CDR3 protein. In the table there are roughly 730,000 distinct CDR3 sequences, less than 35% of which are singletons. The chain has TRBV24-1 and TRBJ2-6; 7 bases line up with TRBD2. This TCR was recovered from a girl between 5 and 17 years old with multiple sclerosis. Material for sequencing was blood. Here the CDR3 reads CATSGLGGRGANVLTF. The DNA of the CDR3 is TGTGCCACCAGTGGCCTGGGAGGGCGCGGGGCCAACGTCCTGACTTTC.